This T cell receptor (beta chain) was sequenced for a study of blood T cell repertoires in COVID-19. Turning to the study itself: Acute-phase and convalescent COVID-19 samples originated in the United States, Italy and Spain. Nucleic acid was either cDNA or gDNA, and it came from T cells, B-cell-depleted T cells, or PBMCs.

The table lists this clone with a count of one. In the original workflow: Amplification from reference gene primers served as the basis for estimated nucleated cell counts. Sequencing used immunoSEQ multiplex PCR; TCRdb keeps in-frame clones, though not all of them. V, J and clone size are those of that table, while D and trimming were read from the DNA. The sample has over 250,000 clones; about 80% are singletons. This CDR3 has 15 amino acids. V lost 1 base, J lost 0 bases, and 10 bases lay in between. CDR1 LGHNA and CDR2 YSLEER come from the germline V gene. Sequenced input: peripheral blood. The genes are TRBV4-3 and TRBJ2-7, with D unresolved. The clonotype originates from a woman between 50 and 59 years old who had recovered from COVID-19. The CDR3 nucleotides read TGCGCCAGCAGCCAAGTTTATCCTAGCTCCTACGAGCAGTACTTC. Encoded protein: CASSQVYPSSYEQYF.